This paragraph covers one TCR beta chain sequence. In its sample, this clone was seen a few times. Its specific antigen is unknown. An end of the junction does not agree with germline; a read error may underlie this. The sample originates from a study of pediatric ulcerative colitis (dated by TCRdb to 2018 to 2020). Regarding the complete study: Seven ulcerative colitis patients had pancolitis and two had left-sided colitis, with histology consistent with ulcerative colitis in all. Some 10 newly diagnosed, treatment-naive pediatric ulcerative colitis patients and a few non-IBD control children each provided paired blood and rectal samples. The Pediatric Ulcerative Colitis Activity Index classified a couple of patients as having mild disease, several as having moderate disease and three as having acute severe colitis. The paper's findings and limits, for the study overall: The healthy control group was small, with only a handful of individuals. Compared with controls, ulcerative colitis patients showed significantly higher autologous blood-rectal clonal overlap, a finding that suggests increased T cell trafficking to inflamed tissue. A couple of rectal CDR3 clonotypes turned up in every ulcerative colitis patient but in none of the controls. Controls, mild-moderate and acute severe colitis patients were separated by rectal repertoire features, and reduced rectal diversity due to clonal expansions was observed in acute severe colitis. A couple of patients' blood samples yielded substantially fewer templates for technical reasons and were excluded from blood-rectal overlap analysis. Because repertoires came from total lymphocyte DNA, patterns in rare subsets such as regulatory T cells may not be reflected.

The CDR3 has 14 amino acids, counting the end cysteine and phenylalanine. This entry keeps only the CDR3 DNA: 42 bases, framed from base 1. The germline V gene provides CDR1 SGHDN and CDR2 FVKESK. Ulcerative colitis patients had received no immunosuppressive medication before the diagnostic colonoscopy. Blood was sampled at the same time as the colonoscopy. The Wizard kit (Promega) was used to extract genomic DNA from the blood and intestinal samples. Through the immunoSEQ TRB Survey service, multiplex V and J primers were used to amplify rearranged CDR3 beta regions from genomic DNA. To keep sequencing depth equal across samples, survey-level depth of up to 500,000 reads per sample was applied. The libraries were purified and pooled, then sequenced using Illumina technology. In the original analysis: immunoSEQ online tools were used for productive clonality, sample overlap, pairwise scatters, CDR3 beta length, V/D/J gene usage and productiveness. Calculated diversity was defined as the number of unique rearrangements divided by total templates times 100, and Shannon and Simpson indices were additionally computed. Principal component analysis was performed on Z-score normalized data with the R prcomp function and the ggbiplot package. Morisita's index was used to quantify the clonal overlap between blood and rectum within each subject. TCRdb stores this immuneACCESS table with in-frame sequences only. Part of the clones is absent; in the studies checked, under half of the shortfall reflects unresolved V genes, and no reason is known for the rest. Clone size and V and J calls were adopted from that table, with D and trimming inferred from the DNA. The sample data list some 60,000 clones, and over 70% of these were observed just once. The biggest ten clones account for around 5% of the sample.

The clonotype originates from a boy aged 5-17 years with moderate ulcerative colitis. This chain is built from TRBV14 and TRBJ1-2; TRBD1 agrees with 7 junctional bases. The sequenced sample consisted of blood. The bases read TGTGCCAGCAGCCAAAGGTCCCAGGGGGTCGCCCTGGCCTTC. This encodes CASSQRSQGVALAF.